This T cell receptor (beta chain) was obtained from a study of regulatory and conventional T cells in RAG deficiency. The study, taken as a whole, reports: Treg unique TCR beta sequences were approximately 96-fold fewer in Omenn syndrome and CID/AS patients than controls. Patient subsets had shorter CDR3s; Omenn Treg-Tconv overlap exceeded 90%.

Points on this clone: The antigen remains unidentified.

The CDR3 consists of 15 residues. The V segment lost 1 base and the J segment 5 bases; nucleotides outside the gene matches: 5. Germline loops: CDR1 SGHAT, CDR2 FQNNGV. Produced via immunoSEQ multiplex PCR; TCRdb's table is partial and in-frame only. Among more than 30,000 clones listed, approximately 90% were seen once. These same data were also listed under a study on regulatory T cells. In that study: Primers: 52 TRBV forward and 13 TRBJ reverse. Patient repertoires had restricted TRB V-J pairs and skewed V and J usage, most in Tregs.

The sequencing sample was made of CD8+ T cells sorted from blood. The chain employs TRBV11-2 and TRBJ2-3, with TRBD1 identical over 8 bases. The origin of this receptor is a human donor in good health. This CDR3 is CASSLGTGSLDTQYF. CDR3 bases: TGTGCCAGCAGCTTAGGGACAGGGAGTCTAGATACGCAGTATTTT.